The 8 T cell receptor beta chains below were found in one sample sequenced in a study of blood T cells in healthy people across ages. For the second PCR, which ran for about 6 to 11 cycles, a sample-barcoded 5' primer and a J-beta primer mix were used. TCRdb passed the 5' RACE reads through MiXCR, listing each CDR3 protein once. The sample lists about 1,400,000 distinct CDR3 sequences; around 55% were seen once. Sequences were obtained from blood. The receptors were gathered from a man aged 18 to 29 in good health.

The chain couples TRBV6-1 to TRBJ1-2, with D unresolved. The germline V gene encodes CDR1 MNHNS and CDR2 SASEGT. V was cut by 3 bases and J by 8 bases, with 10 bases left in between. This CDR3 is built from 12 residues. Here the CDR3 DNA reads TGTGCCAGCAGTGATCTGGAGGAAGGCTACACCTTC. Translation gives CASSDLEEGYTF.

This sequence joins TRBV6-1 and TRBJ2-3; D remains ambiguous. CDR1 is MNHNS and CDR2 is SASEGT in the germline V gene. This CDR3 has 13 amino acids. The germline V and J ends were trimmed by 2 bases and 6 bases, with 9 bases remaining between them. DNA for the CDR3: TGTGCCAGCAGTGAACCCCTCAGTGATACGCAGTATTTT. Translated, it gives CASSEPLSDTQYF.

The genes are TRBV11-2 and TRBJ2-1; TRBD1 matches at 12 bases. The CDR3 extends over 18 amino acids. Trimming took 0 bases from V and 7 from J; bases not matched to a gene: 10. From germline, CDR1 is SGHAT and CDR2 FQNNGV. CDR3 bases: TGTGCCAGCAGCTTAGAGTGGGTTCGGGACAGGGGGCGAAATGAGCAGTTCTTC. Translated, it gives CASSLEWVRDRGRNEQFF.

This chain uses TRBV20-1 with TRBJ2-7, with 8 bases identical to TRBD2. Germline V CDR1 and CDR2: DFQATT, SNEGSKA (reference sequence). V dropped 5 bases and J dropped 4; count of bases not matched to a gene: 7. The length of the CDR3 is 13 residues. The CDR3 loop reads CSAGSGSTYEQYF. CDR3 nucleotides: TGCAGTGCTGGGAGCGGGAGTACATACGAGCAGTACTTC.

This chain uses TRBV5-1 with TRBJ2-1; 7 nucleotides align to TRBD2. The CDR3 has 16 residues. CDR1 is SGHRS, CDR2 YFSETQ, per germline. The V segment lost 3 bases and the J segment 6 bases; nucleotides outside the gene matches: 12. DNA for the CDR3: TGCGCCAGCAGCTCCATATGGACTAGTCAAATCAATGAGCAGTTCTTC. Translation gives CASSSIWTSQINEQFF.

The chain carries TRBV5-1 and TRBJ2-5; D is perhaps TRBD1 or TRBD2 (5 bases each). V lost 1 base and J lost 2, with 9 bases in between. Germline values: CDR1 SGHRS, CDR2 YFSETQ. The CDR3 is 14 amino acids. CDR3 coding DNA: TGCGCCAGCAGCTTGTTGGGGACGCAAGAGACCCAGTACTTC. Amino acid sequence: CASSLLGTQETQYF.

The rearrangement joins TRBV25-1 to TRBJ1-3; D possibly corresponds to TRBD1 (5 bases). The CDR3 runs 15 residues. Looked up from germline, CDR1 is MGHDK and CDR2 is SYGVNS. Trimming removed 1 base at V and 4 bases at J, with 11 bases between. CDR3 DNA sequence: TGTGCCAGCAGTGAATCCAGGGCAGGGGGAAACACCATATATTTT. Its protein product is CASSESRAGGNTIYF.

V gene TRBV7-8 combines with J gene TRBJ2-1; 8 bases map to TRBD2. The germline CDR1 and CDR2 sequences are SGHVS and FQNEAQ. CDR3 size: 16 residues. The junction had 10 bases not matched to a gene; V was cut back by 1 base and J by 8 bases. The CDR3 DNA follows: TGTGCCAGCAGCTTAGGAGTAGGGACTAGGATAGATGAGCAGTTCTTC. Translation gives CASSLGVGTRIDEQFF.